This T cell receptor (beta chain) was captured in a study of blood T cells in healthy people across ages. The V and J ends lost 1 base and 7 bases, in that order; junction bases with no gene match: 6. Germline CDR1 and CDR2: SGHVS and FQNEAQ. The CDR3 spans 15 residues. Study-level results: Unknown CMV status may confound age-related changes in expanded clones.

Then a second PCR, running roughly 7 to 12 cycles, was carried out with a sample-barcoded 5' primer and a J-beta primer mix. TCRdb called the 5' RACE reads again in MiXCR, with one record for every CDR3 protein. The top ten clones hold around 24% of a sample with about 760,000 distinct CDR3 sequences, 56% of them seen once. Of note for this clonotype: The antigen remains unidentified.

The chain links TRBV7-8 to TRBJ2-3; 9 nucleotides match TRBD2. The sequence was collected from a man in his forties or fifties in good health. The sample comprised blood. The CDR3 reads CASSLEGAGGNTQYF. The CDR3 DNA is TGTGCCAGCAGCTTAGAGGGGGCGGGAGGGAATACGCAGTATTTT.